Given below is one T cell receptor (beta chain) in context. This sample stems from a study of blood T cell repertoires in COVID-19. Overall study context: Sites across the United States, Italy and Spain contributed samples from acute and convalescent COVID-19. PBMCs, B-cell-depleted T cells, or T cells provided the cDNA or gDNA that made up the material.

Original data processing: Reference gene primer amplification gave estimated nucleated cell counts. Using immunoSEQ multiplex PCR, the repertoire was profiled, and TCRdb retains in-frame clones only, with some absent. Clonal size and the V and J genes are those of that table, whereas D and trimming came from the DNA. Found here are around 160,000 clones, approximately 80% of them singletons; the top ten hold roughly 8%. The sequencing sample was made of peripheral blood. The TCR was taken from a human donor with acute or convalescent COVID-19. The donor label of this sample is uncertain.

This chain's CDR3 is CASSFGQETDTQYF. For the CDR3, the DNA is TGCGCCAGCAGCTTCGGACAGGAAACAGATACGCAGTATTTT. V gene TRBV5-1 combines with J gene TRBJ2-3; 7 nucleotides agree with TRBD1. From germline, CDR1 is SGHRS and CDR2 YFSETQ. This CDR3 has 14 residues. The junction had 3 bases not matched to a gene; V was cut back by 2 bases and J by 3 bases.